The 17 T cell receptor beta chains below all came from one sample that was sequenced in a study of blood T cell repertoires in COVID-19. Generated by immunoSEQ multiplex PCR, the TCRdb table keeps only in-frame clones and is missing some. The sample consists of tens of thousands of clones, 90% to 95% of them appearing once. The sample consisted of peripheral blood. The source of these receptors is a man aged 45-65 years with active COVID-19.

The CDR3 DNA sequence: TGCGCCAGCAGCTTGTCCAGCTCCTATAATTCACCCCTCCACTTT. Translation gives CASSLSSSYNSPLHF. The V call is TRBV5-1, the J call TRBJ1-6; no firm D call. Germline loops: CDR1 SGHRS, CDR2 YFSETQ. The length of the CDR3 is 15 residues. V was clipped by 1 base and J by 0 bases, with 5 bases between them.

V usage is TRBV11-1 and J usage is TRBJ2-1; 8 nucleotides line up with TRBD2. Germline values: CDR1 SGHAT, CDR2 FQDESV (reference sequence). V dropped 3 bases and J dropped 2; count of bases not matched to a gene: 6. There are 16 residues in the CDR3. Written as DNA, the CDR3 is TGTGCCAGCAGCTTGATAGGCGGGGGGACCTACAATGAGCAGTTCTTC. This translates into CASSLIGGGTYNEQFF.

The chain combines TRBV10-3 with TRBJ1-1, with D maybe TRBD1 (6 bases). Germline CDR1 is ENHRY and CDR2 is SYGVKD. The CDR3 is 14 amino acids. V lost 4 bases, J lost 3 bases, and 12 bases lay in between. The DNA for the CDR3 is TGTGCCATCAGTGGACACAGGGTGGACACTGAAGCTTTCTTT. Translated, it gives CAISGHRVDTEAFF.

The chain carries TRBV28 and TRBJ1-1, with 8 nucleotides matching TRBD1. Germline V gene data show CDR1 as MDHEN and CDR2 as SYDVKM. The V segment lost 4 bases and the J segment 3 bases; nucleotides outside the gene matches: 10. The length of the CDR3 is 16 residues. The CDR3 is CASSSGQAKLDTEAFF. The CDR3 DNA reads TGTGCCAGCAGTTCGGGACAGGCGAAGCTGGACACTGAAGCTTTCTTT.

Note on this clone: One end of the junction does not line up with germline, which may come from a read error. V usage is TRBV4-1 and J usage is TRBJ2-7; D possibly corresponds to TRBD2 (5 bases). The CDR3 contains 13 residues. Germline V lookup: CDR1 MGHRA, CDR2 YSYEKL. This CDR3 reads CASSQDLEGVKLF. The CDR3 coding sequence is TGCGCCAGCAGCCAAGATCTCGAGGGCGTGAAGCTCTTC.

This chain connects TRBV6-6 to TRBJ1-6, with a possible D match to TRBD1 (5 bases). Germline lookup yields CDR1 MNHNY and CDR2 SVGAGI (reference sequence). The CDR3 extends over 14 amino acids. V lost 4 bases and J lost 4, with 8 bases in between. CDR3 sequence: CASSLTDYNSPLHF. The CDR3 DNA reads as TGTGCCAGCAGTTTGACAGATTATAATTCACCCCTCCACTTT.

The rearrangement links TRBV3-1 (or the pseudogene TRBV3-2) to TRBJ2-2; no definite D call. This CDR3 is built from 14 residues. In germline, CDR1 is LGHDT, CDR2 YNNKEL (reference sequence). Between the trimmed V and J ends, which lost 4 bases and 4 bases, there was a span of 10 bases. The CDR3 spells CASSLLESTGELFF. The CDR3 DNA reads as TGTGCCAGCAGCCTGCTCGAGAGCACCGGGGAGCTGTTTTTT.

The J gene is TRBJ2-7, the V gene TRBV6-5; no definite D call. The CDR3 is made up of 14 amino acids. Trimming cost V 3 bases and J 2 bases, with 11 bases left between them. The germline CDR1 and CDR2 sequences are MNHEY and SVGAGI. The CDR3 DNA follows: TGTGCCAGCAGTTATCAGCCAGGCCCCTACGAGCAGTACTTC. Its protein is CASSYQPGPYEQYF.

The chain links TRBV19 to TRBJ2-5; D is ambiguous. The CDR3 length is 12 residues. The germline V gene encodes CDR1 LNHDA and CDR2 SQIVND (reference sequence). Trimming removed 8 bases from V and 3 bases from J, with 10 bases in between. Written as DNA, the CDR3 is TGTGCCAGTGCCGACACAAAAGAGACCCAGTACTTC. This translates into CASADTKETQYF.

The rearrangement links TRBV28 to TRBJ2-7; 8 bases fit TRBD1. Germline V gene data show CDR1 as MDHEN and CDR2 as SYDVKM. CDR3 length: 13 amino acids. V lost 7 bases to trimming and J lost 1 base; unmatched junction nucleotides: 3. Here the CDR3 DNA reads TGTGCCAGCATCCGGACAGGGTCCTACGAGCAGTACTTC. Amino acids: CASIRTGSYEQYF.

The chain couples TRBV4-2 to TRBJ2-1; TRBD2 matches 8 bases. Germline V gene lookup returns CDR1 LGHNA and CDR2 YNFKEQ. The J segment lost 3 bases and the V segment lost 4 bases, leaving 8 bases of the junction unmatched. CDR3 length: 16 amino acids. The CDR3 here is CASSLGLADLYNEQFF. CDR3 DNA: TGTGCCAGCAGCCTAGGACTAGCTGATCTCTACAATGAGCAGTTCTTC.

This clone was recorded only once. The J gene is TRBJ1-2, the V gene TRBV12-3 or TRBV12-4, with D maybe TRBD1 (6 bases). The CDR3 is 12 residues long. The germline V and J ends were trimmed by 6 bases and 8 bases, with 13 bases remaining between them. CDR3 amino acids: CASSSTGFGYTF. The CDR3 DNA sequence: TGTGCCAGCAGCTCTACAGGGTTCGGCTACACCTTC.

The chain links TRBV28 to TRBJ2-7; unclear D gene. Trimming took off 10 bases at V and 2 bases at J, with 9 bases between the two ends. The CDR3 contains 11 residues. Germline values: CDR1 MDHEN, CDR2 SYDVKM. Written as DNA, the CDR3 is TGTGCCATCAGCGAGACCTACGAGCAGTACTTC. This sequence encodes CAISETYEQYF.

The gene calls are TRBV18 and TRBJ1-5; TRBD1 matches 8 bases. This CDR3 comprises 13 residues. V was pared by 5 bases and J by 9 bases, with 6 bases of the junction left unmatched. Germline V lookup: CDR1 KGHSH, CDR2 LQKENI. The CDR3, as DNA: TGTGCCAGCTCAACTGACAGGGGTGCGCCCCAGCATTTT. This gives the protein CASSTDRGAPQHF.

The count of this clone is one. The rearrangement links TRBV4-1 to TRBJ1-4; TRBD1 might be the D (6 bases). The CDR3 runs to 13 residues. Per germline, CDR1 MGHRA and CDR2 YSYEKL. V was shortened by 4 bases and J by 14 bases, with 17 bases between the two germline ends. The DNA of the CDR3 is TGCGCCAGCAGCCCTCCTGACAGGATGTCGCTGTTTTTT. Its protein product is CASSPPDRMSLFF.

The V and J genes are TRBV6-4 and TRBJ2-1; a weak D match, TRBD2 (5 bases). Germline values: CDR1 MRHNA, CDR2 SNTAGT. Trimming cost V 0 bases and J 7 bases, with 10 bases left between them. There are 14 residues in the CDR3. CDR3 residues: CASSDSSGSNEQFF. DNA of the CDR3: TGTGCCAGCAGTGACTCGAGCGGATCAAATGAGCAGTTCTTC.

The V and J genes are TRBV3-1 (or the pseudogene TRBV3-2) and TRBJ2-1, with 12 bases identical to TRBD2. After removal of 6 bases from V and 4 bases from J, the junction contained 1 base not matched to a gene. The V gene's germline CDR1 is LGHDT and CDR2 YNNKEL (reference sequence). The CDR3 loop spans 14 amino acids. DNA for the CDR3: TGTGCCAGCAGGACTAGCGGGAGTTACAATGAGCAGTTCTTC. Its translation is CASRTSGSYNEQFF.